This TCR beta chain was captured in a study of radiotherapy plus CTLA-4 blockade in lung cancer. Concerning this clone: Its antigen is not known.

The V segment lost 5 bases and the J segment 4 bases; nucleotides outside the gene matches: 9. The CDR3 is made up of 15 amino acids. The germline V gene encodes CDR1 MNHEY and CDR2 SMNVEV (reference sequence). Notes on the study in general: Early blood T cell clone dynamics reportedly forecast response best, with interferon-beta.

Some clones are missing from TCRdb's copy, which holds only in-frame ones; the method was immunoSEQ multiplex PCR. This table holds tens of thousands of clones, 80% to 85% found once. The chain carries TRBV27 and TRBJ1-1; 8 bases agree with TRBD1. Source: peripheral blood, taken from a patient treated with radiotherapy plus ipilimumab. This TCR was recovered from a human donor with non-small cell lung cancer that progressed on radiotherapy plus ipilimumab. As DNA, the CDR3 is TGTGCCAGCAGTCCAATCCAGGGGGCGCCCACTGAAGCTTTCTTT. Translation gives CASSPIQGAPTEAFF.